The 17 T cell receptor beta chains below all came from one sample that was sequenced in a study of blood T cell repertoires in COVID-19. Assay: immunoSEQ multiplex PCR; the TCRdb copy retains only in-frame clones and omits some. The sample holds 200,000 to 300,000 clones, over 70% seen once. The sequencing sample was made of peripheral blood. The source is a woman aged 80 or older with acute or convalescent COVID-19.

This clone has a count of ten or more. The chain recombines TRBV6-5 with TRBJ1-6, with D possibly matching TRBD1 (5 bases). Germline CDR1 and CDR2: MNHEY and SVGAGI. V was pared by 10 bases and J by 7 bases, with 17 bases between. This CDR3 is built from 14 residues. The CDR3 coding sequence is TGTGCCACAATGGCCGGGGGGATGAATTCACCCCTCCACTTT. This gives the protein CATMAGGMNSPLHF.

This clone was picked up a small number of times. V gene TRBV4-1 combines with J gene TRBJ2-6, with no clear D. This CDR3 is built from 15 residues. V was pared by 1 base and J by 2 bases, with 6 bases between. The germline V gene encodes CDR1 MGHRA and CDR2 YSYEKL. The CDR3 DNA is TGCGCCAGCAGCCAAGTTTATACTGGGGCCAACGTCCTGACTTTC. It is translated as CASSQVYTGANVLTF.

The chain employs TRBV3-1 (or the pseudogene TRBV3-2) and TRBJ2-1; weak D call: TRBD2 (5 bases). Trimming took off 1 base at V and 4 bases at J, with 5 bases between the two ends. This CDR3 is built from 13 residues. Looked up from germline, CDR1 is LGHDT and CDR2 is YNNKEL (reference sequence). CDR3 DNA sequence: TGTGCCAGCAGCCAAGGGACTTACAATGAGCAGTTCTTC. Its translation: CASSQGTYNEQFF.

The chain has TRBV6-5 and TRBJ1-3; no reliable D call. Germline V lookup: CDR1 MNHEY, CDR2 SVGAGI. The CDR3 has 15 amino acids. V was clipped by 7 bases and J by 0 bases, with 13 bases between them. In DNA form, the CDR3 reads TGTGCCAGCACCACACTAGGAGGCTCTGGAAACACCATATATTTT. Its protein product is CASTTLGGSGNTIYF.

This clone was seen a handful of times. The chain uses TRBV2 and TRBJ2-3; 15 nucleotides line up with TRBD2. J was trimmed by 3 bases and V by 5 bases; bases with no gene match: 3. Per germline, CDR1 SNHLY and CDR2 FYNNEI. The length of the CDR3 is 16 residues. Here the CDR3 DNA reads TGTGCCAGCAGTAGAGGGACTAGCGGGAGGACAGATACGCAGTATTTT. Translating it yields CASSRGTSGRTDTQYF.

The V and J genes are TRBV5-5 and TRBJ1-1; TRBD1 matches 8 bases. V shed 7 bases and J 4 bases; nucleotides not matched to a gene: 6. Germline CDR1 SGHKS, CDR2 YYEKEE (reference sequence). This CDR3 region has 13 residues. CDR3 residues: CASGQGAVTEAFF. CDR3 bases: TGTGCCAGCGGGCAGGGGGCAGTCACTGAAGCTTTCTTT.

The chain carries TRBV27 and TRBJ2-7; 15 nucleotides agree with TRBD2. The CDR3 sequence is 21 residues long. V shed 2 bases, J shed 7 bases, and the junction held 21 bases outside the gene matches. Germline V gene lookup returns CDR1 MNHEY and CDR2 SMNVEV (reference sequence). CDR3 DNA: TGTGCCAGCAGTTTACCCCCTCCAGGGGGTAGGACTAGCGGGAGGGCCGGGGAGCAGTACTTC. This encodes CASSLPPPGGRTSGRAGEQYF.

The V call is TRBV19, the J call TRBJ2-5; TRBD1 is a possible D gene (6 bases). CDR3 length equals 18 residues. Germline V CDR1 and CDR2: LNHDA, SQIVND (reference sequence). V dropped 3 bases and J dropped 5 bases, with 25 bases sitting between them. The CDR3 nucleotides read TGTGCCAGTAGTATCTTTGCTACAGGGAAGGGCGGACGGGAGACCCAGTACTTC. This codes for CASSIFATGKGGRETQYF.

Judged by abundance, this clone is medium-sized. The chain has TRBV6-5 and TRBJ2-2, with a weak D call TRBD1 (6 bases). The ends were cut back, 3 bases at V and 5 bases at J, with 13 bases in the middle. Germline V gene lookup returns CDR1 MNHEY and CDR2 SVGAGI. This CDR3 comprises 15 residues. CDR3 protein: CASSYYSGETGELFF. CDR3 bases: TGTGCCAGCAGTTATTATTCAGGGGAAACCGGGGAGCTGTTTTTT.

This clone was recorded once. This chain uses TRBV7-2 with TRBJ2-1; 13 nucleotides align to TRBD2. J was trimmed by 12 bases and V by 5 bases; bases with no gene match: 7. In germline, CDR1 is SGHTA, CDR2 FQGNSA. CDR3 length: 14 residues. The CDR3 reads CASSPGLAGRPQFF. The CDR3, as DNA: TGTGCCAGCAGCCCGGGACTAGCGGGAAGGCCGCAGTTCTTC.

In this sample, this clone turned up once. The rearrangement uses TRBV5-1 and TRBJ2-3, with 9 bases matching TRBD2. V was clipped by 4 bases and J by 8 bases; unmatched bases: 14. The germline V gene encodes CDR1 SGHRS and CDR2 YFSETQ. The CDR3 loop spans 16 amino acids. The CDR3 bases are TGCGCCAGCAGCATGGGAACTAGCGGGTTCATTAGTACGCAGTATTTT. It translates to CASSMGTSGFISTQYF.

CDR3 nucleotide sequence: TGTGCCAGCCGAACGGGCGGGGGACAGGTTGAGCAGTTCTTC. Translated: CASRTGGGQVEQFF. The gene calls are TRBV6-5 and TRBJ2-1; D might be TRBD1 (8 bases). The CDR3 spans 14 residues. Germline assignment: CDR1 MNHEY and CDR2 SVGAGI. V shed 8 bases and J shed 9 bases, with 20 bases lying between them.

The rearrangement uses TRBV4-1 and TRBJ1-6; D is ambiguous. Germline V lookup: CDR1 MGHRA, CDR2 YSYEKL. V was pared by 0 bases and J by 6 bases, with 12 bases between. CDR3 length: 16 amino acids. The CDR3 reads CASSQDRGFLNSPLHF. The CDR3 nucleotides are TGCGCCAGCAGCCAAGATCGCGGGTTCCTTAATTCACCCCTCCACTTT.

This clone has just a few counts. This sequence joins TRBV19 and TRBJ1-1; 8 nucleotides agree with TRBD1. CDR1 is LNHDA and CDR2 is SQIVND in the germline V gene (reference sequence). The V segment lost 3 bases and the J segment 1 base; nucleotides outside the gene matches: 4. The length of the CDR3 is 15 residues. The CDR3 reads CASSIFGTGNTEAFF. Here the CDR3 DNA reads TGTGCCAGTAGTATCTTTGGGACAGGGAACACTGAAGCTTTCTTT.

The chain links TRBV6-1 to TRBJ2-7; 8 bases align to TRBD1. This CDR3 is 16 amino acids long. CDR1 is MNHNS, CDR2 SASEGT, per germline. Trimming took 2 bases from V and 3 from J; bases not matched to a gene: 9. The CDR3 is CASSENIGQGFYEQYF. The CDR3 DNA follows: TGTGCCAGCAGTGAAAACATAGGACAGGGCTTCTACGAGCAGTACTTC.

The chain has TRBV7-2 and TRBJ2-4, with D maybe TRBD1 (6 bases). This CDR3 spans 17 amino acids. Germline V lookup: CDR1 SGHTA, CDR2 FQGNSA. Trimming cost V 1 base and J 0 bases, with 13 bases left between them. The CDR3 nucleotides are TGTGCCAGCAGCTTAGTGATAGGGACATTAGCCAAAAACATTCAGTACTTC. Protein: CASSLVIGTLAKNIQYF.

This rearrangement joins TRBV6-1 to TRBJ2-7; no clear D. The CDR3 sequence is 14 residues long. The V end lost 1 base, the J end lost 2 bases, and 9 bases lay between the germline ends. Germline-derived CDR1 and CDR2 are MNHNS and SASEGT. Here the CDR3 reads CASSEGIPAYEQYF. CDR3 nucleotide sequence: TGTGCCAGCAGTGAAGGTATTCCTGCCTACGAGCAGTACTTC.